A single sample gave rise to the 7 T cell receptor beta chains below, sequenced in a study of shared clonotypes between healthy human individuals. The assay was immunoSEQ multiplex PCR, and TCRdb's table has in-frame clones only and misses some. Of over 2 million clones listed, 85% to 95% are singletons. The specimen was naive CD4+ T cells from PBMCs. Specified subset: CD45RA+ positively selected. These receptors all stem from a man aged 18 to 30 in good health. Some clones in this sample may be carry-over from other donors' samples.

The V and J genes are TRBV19 and TRBJ1-2; tentative D call: TRBD1 (5 bases). V was pared by 6 bases and J by 4 bases, with 27 bases between. The CDR3 has 18 amino acids. CDR1 and CDR2 from the germline V gene are LNHDA and SQIVND (reference sequence). CDR3: CASSTLAPGPRETYGYTF. CDR3 sequence (DNA): TGTGCCAGTAGCACGTTGGCCCCGGGACCCCGAGAAACCTATGGCTACACCTTC.

This CDR3 is CASSGYPGTGSPNEKLFF. For the CDR3, the DNA is TGTGCCAGCAGTGGATACCCCGGGACAGGGTCCCCCAATGAAAAACTGTTTTTT. The gene calls are TRBV7-8 and TRBJ1-4, with 9 bases fitting TRBD1. The CDR3 totals 18 residues. CDR1 and CDR2 (germline): SGHVS, FQNEAQ. V lost 6 bases, J lost 5 bases, and 16 bases stayed unmatched.

The genes are TRBV7-2 and TRBJ2-5; D possibly uses TRBD1 or TRBD2 (5 bases each). There are 14 residues in the CDR3. The germline V gene encodes CDR1 SGHTA and CDR2 FQGNSA. V shed 6 bases and J shed 1 base, with 12 bases lying between them. The CDR3 sequence: CASRRGAVQETQYF. CDR3 DNA: TGTGCCAGCAGGAGGGGAGCGGTCCAAGAGACCCAGTACTTC.

This rearrangement joins TRBV11-3 to TRBJ1-3; D possibly corresponds to TRBD1 (5 bases). Germline CDR1 SGHNT, CDR2 YENEEA. The CDR3 spans 13 residues. Trimming pared 5 bases from V and 8 bases from J, leaving 13 bases between. The chain's CDR3 is CASSPGTVDTIYF. Written as DNA, the CDR3 is TGTGCCAGCAGCCCTGGGACCGTTGACACCATATATTTT. The full variable domain, completed using reference TRBV11-3 and TRBJ1-3, is EAGVVQSPRYKIIEKKQPVAFWCNPISGHNTLYWYLQNLGQGPELLIRYENEEAVDDSQLPKDRFSAERLKGVDSTLKIQPAELGDSAVYLCASSPGTVDTIYFGEGSWLTVV.

This clone was seen a single time. The chain joins TRBV11-2 to TRBJ1-2; D gene uncertain. The V gene's germline CDR1 is SGHAT and CDR2 FQNNGV. V lost 0 bases and J lost 7, with 9 bases in between. This CDR3 is built from 13 residues. This chain's CDR3 is CASSLDNGRGYTF. DNA of the CDR3: TGTGCCAGCAGCTTAGATAACGGGCGTGGCTACACCTTC.

On this clone itself: Other DNA sequences within the sample encode an identical CDR3. The V call is TRBV28, the J call TRBJ2-1; 8 bases fit TRBD1. Germline values: CDR1 MDHEN, CDR2 SYDVKM. The CDR3 spans 15 residues. Losses at the gene ends were 6 bases for V and 0 bases for J; bases not matched to a gene: 4. In nucleotides, the CDR3 is TGTGCCAGCAGCCAAACAGGGGGCTCCTACAATGAGCAGTTCTTC. Its translation: CASSQTGGSYNEQFF.

The rearrangement links TRBV30 to TRBJ2-7; 7 positions agree with TRBD2. The CDR3 is 18 amino acids. Looked up from germline, CDR1 is GTSNPN and CDR2 is SVGIG (reference sequence). After removal of 4 bases from V and 5 bases from J, the junction contained 23 bases not matched to a gene. The CDR3 protein is CAWTRYGSGVRLTDEQYF. The DNA for the CDR3 is TGTGCCTGGACTCGATACGGGAGCGGGGTTAGGTTGACCGACGAGCAGTACTTC.